This record looks at one T cell receptor (beta chain) sequence and its context. The source of the sample is a study of blood T cell repertoires in COVID-19. Looking at the study overall: Acute and convalescent COVID-19 samples came from the United States, Italy and Spain.

V dropped 8 bases and J dropped 10; count of bases not matched to a gene: 16. Germline CDR1 is SNHLY and CDR2 is FYNNEI. The CDR3 has 15 amino acids. Authors' data handling: Amplified reference gene primers provided the basis for estimating nucleated cell counts. Libraries were prepared by immunoSEQ multiplex PCR; TCRdb keeps only in-frame clonotypes and omits some of them. That table gives V, J and clone size, and the DNA gave D and trimming. The sample comprises about 73,000 clones, approximately 83% of which are singletons, and 25% to 30% rests with the top ten. The receptor comes from a human donor in a cohort sampled during active COVID-19. The specimen sequenced was peripheral blood. V usage is TRBV2 and J usage is TRBJ2-1; TRBD2 matches at 8 bases. The CDR3: CASSAGTRGGLEQFF. The CDR3 DNA reads as TGTGCCAGCTCCGCCGGGACTAGGGGAGGTTTGGAGCAGTTCTTC.